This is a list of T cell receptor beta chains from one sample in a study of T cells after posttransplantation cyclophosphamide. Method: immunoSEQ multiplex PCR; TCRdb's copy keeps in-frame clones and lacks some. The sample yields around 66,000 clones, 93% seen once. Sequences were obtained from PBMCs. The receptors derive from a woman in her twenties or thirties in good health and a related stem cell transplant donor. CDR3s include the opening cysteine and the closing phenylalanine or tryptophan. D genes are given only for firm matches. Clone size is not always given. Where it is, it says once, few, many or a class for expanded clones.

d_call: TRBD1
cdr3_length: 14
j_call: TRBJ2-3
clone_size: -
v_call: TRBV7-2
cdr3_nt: TGTGCCAGCAGCGCGGACAGGGGCACAGATACGCAGTATTTT
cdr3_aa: CASSADRGTDTQYF

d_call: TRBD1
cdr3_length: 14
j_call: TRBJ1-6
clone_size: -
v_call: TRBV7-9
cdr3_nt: TGTGCCAGCAGCTTAACGACAGGGAACTCACCCCTCCACTTT
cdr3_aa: CASSLTTGNSPLHF

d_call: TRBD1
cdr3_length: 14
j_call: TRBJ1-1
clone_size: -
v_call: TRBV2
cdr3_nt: TGTGCCAGCAGTCCTTTAGGGGGCCGAACTGAAGCTTTCTTT
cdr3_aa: CASSPLGGRTEAFF

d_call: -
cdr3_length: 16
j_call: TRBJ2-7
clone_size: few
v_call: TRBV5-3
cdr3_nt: TGTGCCAGAAGCTTGAGGGGCCACTCAGCCTCCTACGAGCAGTACTTC
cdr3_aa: CARSLRGHSASYEQYF

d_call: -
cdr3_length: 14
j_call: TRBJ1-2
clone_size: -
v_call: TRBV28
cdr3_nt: TGTGCCAGCAGGCGAGCCGGGACCGACGGCGGCTACACCTTC
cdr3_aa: CASRRAGTDGGYTF

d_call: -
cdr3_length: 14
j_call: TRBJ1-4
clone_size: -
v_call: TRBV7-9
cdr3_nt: TGTGCCAGCAGCTTAGGACAGGATAATGAAAAACTGTTTTTT
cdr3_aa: CASSLGQDNEKLFF

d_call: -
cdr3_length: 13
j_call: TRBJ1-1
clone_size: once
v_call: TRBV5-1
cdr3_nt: TGCGCCAGCAGCTTGGAGGTGGGAACTGAAGCTTTCTTT
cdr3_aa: CASSLEVGTEAFF

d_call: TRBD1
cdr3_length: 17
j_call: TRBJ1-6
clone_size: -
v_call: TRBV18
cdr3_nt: TGTGCCAGCTCGGGTGGACAGGGCATCACCTATAATTCACCCCTCCACTTT
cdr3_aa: CASSGGQGITYNSPLHF

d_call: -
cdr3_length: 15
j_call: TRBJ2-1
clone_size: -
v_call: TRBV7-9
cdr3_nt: TGTGCCAGCAGCCACCGGGACCCGGCTTACAATGAGCAGTTCTTC
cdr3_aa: CASSHRDPAYNEQFF

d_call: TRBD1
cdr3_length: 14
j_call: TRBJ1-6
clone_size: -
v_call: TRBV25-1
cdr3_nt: TGTGCCAGTTCACGGACAGGGTTTAATTCACCCCTCCACTTT
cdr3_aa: CASSRTGFNSPLHF

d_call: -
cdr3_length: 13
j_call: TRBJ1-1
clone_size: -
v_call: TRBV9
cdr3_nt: TGTGCCAGCAGCGTAGCGATTGACACTGAAGCTTTCTTT
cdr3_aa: CASSVAIDTEAFF

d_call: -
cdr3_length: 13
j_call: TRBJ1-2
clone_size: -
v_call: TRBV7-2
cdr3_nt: TGTGCCAGCAGCCCCAGCAGGAACTATGGCTACACCTTC
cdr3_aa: CASSPSRNYGYTF

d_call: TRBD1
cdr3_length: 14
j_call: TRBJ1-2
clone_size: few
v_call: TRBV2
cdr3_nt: TGTGCCAGCAGTGAACAGGGGGCAGGATATGGCTACACCTTC
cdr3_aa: CASSEQGAGYGYTF

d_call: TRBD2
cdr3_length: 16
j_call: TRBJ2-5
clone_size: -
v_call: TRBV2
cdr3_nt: TGTGCCAGCAGTATCCGTAGCGGGGGGCTTAAAGAGACCCAGTACTTC
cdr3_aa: CASSIRSGGLKETQYF

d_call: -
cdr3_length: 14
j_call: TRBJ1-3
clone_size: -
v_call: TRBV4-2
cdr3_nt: TGTGCCAGCAGCCGCTGGGAAGCTGGAAACACCATATATTTT
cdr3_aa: CASSRWEAGNTIYF

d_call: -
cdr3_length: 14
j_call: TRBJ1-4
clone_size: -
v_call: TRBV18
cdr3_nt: TGTGCCAGCTCACCACCTACCGCCCGGGAAAAACTGTTTTTT
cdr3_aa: CASSPPTAREKLFF

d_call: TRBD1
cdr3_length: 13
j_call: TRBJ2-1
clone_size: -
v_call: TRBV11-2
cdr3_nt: TGTGCCATAGGGACAGGGGGACCCAATGAGCAGTTCTTC
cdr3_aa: CAIGTGGPNEQFF

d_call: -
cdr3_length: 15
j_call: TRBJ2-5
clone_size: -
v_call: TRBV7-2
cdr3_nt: TGTGCCAGCAGCAACGCAGGACTCTTCGAAGAGACCCAGTACTTC
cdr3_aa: CASSNAGLFEETQYF

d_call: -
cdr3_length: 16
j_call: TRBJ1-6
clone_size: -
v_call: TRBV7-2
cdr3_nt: TGTGCCAGCAGTCTAGAAGGTCTGCAGGGGTTGTTACCCCTCCACTTT
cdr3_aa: CASSLEGLQGLLPLHF

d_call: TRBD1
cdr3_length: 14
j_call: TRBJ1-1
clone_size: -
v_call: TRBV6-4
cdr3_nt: TGTGCCAGCAGCTCCCGACAGGGGTCCACTGAAGCTTTCTTT
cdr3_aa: CASSSRQGSTEAFF

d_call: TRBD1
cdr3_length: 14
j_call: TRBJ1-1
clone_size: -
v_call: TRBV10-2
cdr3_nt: TGCGCCAGCAGTCAAACCACAGGGGTCACTGAAGCTTTCTTT
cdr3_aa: CASSQTTGVTEAFF

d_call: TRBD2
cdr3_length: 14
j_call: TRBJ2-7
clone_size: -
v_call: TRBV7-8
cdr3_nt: TGTGCCAGCAGACAGCGGGGATCCTTCTACGAGCAGTACTTC
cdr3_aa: CASRQRGSFYEQYF

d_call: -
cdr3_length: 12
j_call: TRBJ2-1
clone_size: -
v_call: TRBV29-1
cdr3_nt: TGCAGCGTTGAGGGGGGCCTGGATGAGCAGTTCTTC
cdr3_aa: CSVEGGLDEQFF

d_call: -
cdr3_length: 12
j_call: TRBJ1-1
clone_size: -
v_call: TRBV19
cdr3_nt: TGTGCCAGTAGTAAATTTAAGGGAGTCGCTTTCTTT
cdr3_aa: CASSKFKGVAFF

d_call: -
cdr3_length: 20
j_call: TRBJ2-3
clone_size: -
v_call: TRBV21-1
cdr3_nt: TGTGCCAGCAGCGCACGGACTAGCGGGGGGGGAACATTCCACACGGATACGCAGTATTTT
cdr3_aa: CASSARTSGGGTFHTDTQYF

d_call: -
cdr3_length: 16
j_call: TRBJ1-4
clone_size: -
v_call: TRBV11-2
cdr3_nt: TGTGCCAGCAGCAGGAAAACAGGGTTGAAGGACGAAAAACTGTTTTTT
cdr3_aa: CASSRKTGLKDEKLFF

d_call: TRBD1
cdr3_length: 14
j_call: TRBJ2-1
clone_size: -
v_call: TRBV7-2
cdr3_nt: TGTGCCAGCAGCATCGGGACAGGGCGTGATGAGCAGTTCTTC
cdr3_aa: CASSIGTGRDEQFF

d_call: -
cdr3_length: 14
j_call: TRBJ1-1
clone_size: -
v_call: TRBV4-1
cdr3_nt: TGCGCCAGCAGCCAAGATTCAGGTTACACTGAAGCTTTCTTT
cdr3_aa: CASSQDSGYTEAFF

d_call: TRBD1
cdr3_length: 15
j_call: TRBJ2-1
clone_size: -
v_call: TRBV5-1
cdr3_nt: TGCGCCAGCAGCCCTCGGCAGGGGGCAAACAATGAGCAGTTCTTC
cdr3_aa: CASSPRQGANNEQFF

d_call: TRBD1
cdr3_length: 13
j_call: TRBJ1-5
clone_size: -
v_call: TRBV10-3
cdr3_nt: TGTGCCATCAATGGGGACAGGGACCAGCCCCAGCATTTT
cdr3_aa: CAINGDRDQPQHF

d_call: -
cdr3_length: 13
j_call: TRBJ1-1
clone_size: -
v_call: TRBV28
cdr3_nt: TGTGCCAGCAGTTTACGACAGAACACTGAAGCTTTCTTT
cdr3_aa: CASSLRQNTEAFF

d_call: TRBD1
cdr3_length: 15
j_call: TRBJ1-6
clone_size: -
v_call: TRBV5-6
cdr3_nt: TGTGCCAGCAGCTACCGGGACAGGGATAATTCACCCCTCCACTTT
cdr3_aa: CASSYRDRDNSPLHF

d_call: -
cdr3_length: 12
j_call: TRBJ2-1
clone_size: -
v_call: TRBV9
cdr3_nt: TGTGCCAGCAGCGTCCCGGGAAATGAGCAGTTCTTC
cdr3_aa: CASSVPGNEQFF

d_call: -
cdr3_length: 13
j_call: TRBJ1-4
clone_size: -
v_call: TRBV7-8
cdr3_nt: TGTGCCAGCAGCTTACTACAAGGGGAAAAACTGTTTTTT
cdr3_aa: CASSLLQGEKLFF

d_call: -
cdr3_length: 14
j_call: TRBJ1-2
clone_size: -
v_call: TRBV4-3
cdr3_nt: TGCGCCAGCAGCCAAGTACAATTGGCCAAGGGCTACACCTTC
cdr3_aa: CASSQVQLAKGYTF

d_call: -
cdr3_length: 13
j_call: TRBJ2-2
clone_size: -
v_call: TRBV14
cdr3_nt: TGTGCCAGCAGCCAAGTGGTCGGCGGGGAGCTGTTTTTT
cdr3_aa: CASSQVVGGELFF

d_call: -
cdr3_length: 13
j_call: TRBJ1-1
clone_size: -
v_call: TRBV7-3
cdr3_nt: TGTGCCAGCAGCGAAACCAGGAACACTGAAGCTTTCTTT
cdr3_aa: CASSETRNTEAFF

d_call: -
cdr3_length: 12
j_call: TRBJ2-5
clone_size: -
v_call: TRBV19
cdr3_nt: TGTGCCAGTAGTCCGTCGCAAGAGACCCAGTACTTC
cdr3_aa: CASSPSQETQYF

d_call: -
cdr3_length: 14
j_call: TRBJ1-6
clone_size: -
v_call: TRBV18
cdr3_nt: TGTGCCAGCTCACGGTCGGACCAGGGTTCACCCCTCCACTTT
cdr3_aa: CASSRSDQGSPLHF

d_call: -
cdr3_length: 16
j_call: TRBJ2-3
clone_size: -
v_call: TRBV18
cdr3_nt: TGTGCCAGCTCACCATCTTCTAGTCGGTTTCCAGATACGCAGTATTTT
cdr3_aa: CASSPSSSRFPDTQYF

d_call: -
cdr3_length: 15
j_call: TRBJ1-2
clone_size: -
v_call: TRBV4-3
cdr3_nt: TGCGCCAGCAGCCAAGTCTTGTCCGGGGGCTATGGCTACACCTTC
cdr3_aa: CASSQVLSGGYGYTF

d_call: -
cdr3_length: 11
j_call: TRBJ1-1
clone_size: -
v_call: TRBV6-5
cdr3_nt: TGTGCCAGCACCGAAGGGACTGAAGCTTTCTTT
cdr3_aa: CASTEGTEAFF

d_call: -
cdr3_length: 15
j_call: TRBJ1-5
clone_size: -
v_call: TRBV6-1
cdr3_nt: TGTGCCAGCAGTGAGACATGGGGGGTTCTCCAGCCCCAGCATTTT
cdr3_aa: CASSETWGVLQPQHF

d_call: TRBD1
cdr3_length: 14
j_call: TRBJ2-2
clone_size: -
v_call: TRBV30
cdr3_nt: TGTGCCTGGGGGACAGGAGGGGACACCGGGGAGCTGTTTTTT
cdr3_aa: CAWGTGGDTGELFF

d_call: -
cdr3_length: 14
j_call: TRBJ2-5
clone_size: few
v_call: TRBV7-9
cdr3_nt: TGTGCCAGCAGTCAGGGAGGGGGTCAGTGGACCCAGTACTTC
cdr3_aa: CASSQGGGQWTQYF

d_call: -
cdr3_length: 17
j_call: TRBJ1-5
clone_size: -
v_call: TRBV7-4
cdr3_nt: TGTGCCAGCAGTTGGGAGGTCGGGGGCATGAGCAATCAGCCCCAGCATTTT
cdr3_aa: CASSWEVGGMSNQPQHF

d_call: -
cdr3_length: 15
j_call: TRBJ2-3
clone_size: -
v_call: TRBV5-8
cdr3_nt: TGTGCCAGCAGCTCTTCCAGGGTTTCTGCGGATACGCAGTATTTT
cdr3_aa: CASSSSRVSADTQYF

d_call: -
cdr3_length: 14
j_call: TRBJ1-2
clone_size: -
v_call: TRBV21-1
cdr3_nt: TGTGCCAGCAAGGGGGTTGGGCAGAACTATGGCTACACCTTC
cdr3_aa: CASKGVGQNYGYTF

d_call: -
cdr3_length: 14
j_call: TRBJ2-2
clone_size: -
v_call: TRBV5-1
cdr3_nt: TGCGCCAGCAGCTTGGTTGGGGAGGCCGGGGAGCTGTTTTTT
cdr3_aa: CASSLVGEAGELFF

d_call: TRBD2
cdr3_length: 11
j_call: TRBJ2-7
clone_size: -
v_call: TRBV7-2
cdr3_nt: TGTGCCAGCAGCCAGGGAGGGGCGGGGTACTTC
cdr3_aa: CASSQGGAGYF

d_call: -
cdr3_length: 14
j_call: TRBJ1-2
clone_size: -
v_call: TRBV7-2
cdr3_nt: TGTGCCAGCAGCTTCCGCGACCCAGGATATGGCTACACCTTC
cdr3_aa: CASSFRDPGYGYTF